This TCR beta chain was sequenced in a study of CD8+ T cells in alopecia areata. Extracted RNA was reverse transcribed, and the resulting cDNA served as sequencing template. The table came from immunoSEQ multiplex PCR; TCRdb's copy has only in-frame clones and leaves some out. This sample carries around 150,000 clones, approximately 60% of them seen once, and the ten largest clones take 30% to 45%. Comment on this clone: Its target is not known.

Study results and limitations: Higher clonality was seen in lesional scalp than in normal scalp, especially in alopecia totalis/universalis. There were also resident alphabeta T cells of normal skin sequenced in scalp samples.

The CDR3 has 16 amino acids. Germline assignment: CDR1 SGHDT and CDR2 YYEEEE. V was clipped by 3 bases and J by 1 base; unmatched bases: 6. This chain joins TRBV5-6 and TRBJ2-2, with 7 bases fitting TRBD1. Sequencing was carried out using CD8+ T cells sorted from blood. The source of this sequence is a human donor in good health. This CDR3 reads CASSSVRDRNTGELFF. CDR3 bases: TGTGCCAGCAGCTCGGTACGGGACAGGAACACCGGGGAGCTGTTTTTT.